This T cell receptor beta chain originates from a study of OX40 agonist ivuxolimab in advanced cancers. Across the whole study: The study enrolled dose-escalation patients with hepatocellular carcinoma, melanoma, renal cell or head and neck cancer.

TCRdb's copy holds only in-frame clones and misses some; the assay was immunoSEQ multiplex PCR. Here the sample spans about 91,000 clones, around 85% being singletons. Whole-study results and caveats: Among the lowest levels of clonal expansion were found in partial responders at 0.1-3.0 mg/kg.

With regard to this clone: Its antigen is unidentified.

The receptor was derived from an adult with an advanced solid tumor such as melanoma, head and neck, liver or kidney cancer. This specimen consisted of CD4+ or CD8+ T cells sorted from blood, obtained in a trial of the OX40 agonist ivuxolimab.

The CDR3 loop reads CASSLGTGNYGYTF. For the CDR3, the DNA is TGTGCCAGCAGCCTTGGGACAGGGAACTATGGCTACACCTTC. The genes are TRBV7-2 and TRBJ1-2, with 9 bases lining up with TRBD1. Germline loops: CDR1 SGHTA, CDR2 FQGNSA. The V segment lost 5 bases and the J segment 2 bases; nucleotides outside the gene matches: 3. The CDR3 extends over 14 amino acids. Based on the CDR3 plus reference TRBV7-2 and TRBJ1-2, the full variable domain is GAGVSQSPSNKVTEKGKDVELRCDPISGHTALYWYRQSLGQGLEFLIYFQGNSAPDKSGLPSDRFSAERTGGSVSTLTIQRTQQEDSAVYLCASSLGTGNYGYTFGSGTRLTVV.